A single sample is the source of the 25 T cell receptor beta chains below, sequenced in a study of cytomegalovirus exposure and HLA in healthy donors. Profiled with immunoSEQ multiplex PCR; TCRdb holds only in-frame clones, not every one. This sample has some 200,000 clones; more than 65% occur once, and the top ten carry around 2.8%. What was sequenced was PBMCs. The origin of the receptors is a woman aged 18-29 years in good health and CMV-seropositive.

This sequence joins TRBV7-7 and TRBJ2-7; the D is unclear. Germline lookup yields CDR1 SSHAT and CDR2 FNYEAQ (reference sequence). The length of the CDR3 is 13 residues. Deletions cut 1 base from V and 3 bases from J, with 7 bases between. The CDR3 DNA reads as TGTGCCAGCAGCTTAGGCCAGGACTACGAGCAGTACTTC. Translation gives CASSLGQDYEQYF.

The chain recombines TRBV6-1 with TRBJ1-1; D may be TRBD1 (5 bases). Trimming removed 4 bases from V and 1 base from J, with 13 bases in between. CDR1 and CDR2 from the germline V gene are MNHNS and SASEGT. The CDR3 contains 15 residues. The CDR3 loop is CASSGYLGGNTEAFF. In DNA, the CDR3 is TGTGCCAGCAGTGGCTACTTGGGGGGGAACACTGAAGCTTTCTTT.

The count of this clone is one. The chain uses TRBV5-6 and TRBJ2-3; D is possibly TRBD1 (5 bases). This CDR3 has 15 residues. The V and J ends lost 2 bases and 0 bases respectively, with 10 bases between them. Per germline, CDR1 SGHDT and CDR2 YYEEEE. CDR3 in amino acids: CASSFFQGSTDTQYF. CDR3 coding DNA: TGTGCCAGCAGCTTTTTCCAGGGCAGCACAGATACGCAGTATTTT.

This sequence joins TRBV11-3 and TRBJ1-1; tentative D call: TRBD1 (6 bases). The CDR3 runs to 15 residues. Trimming shortened V by 5 bases and J by 3 bases, and 16 bases separated the two germline ends. Germline loops: CDR1 SGHNT, CDR2 YENEEA. The DNA of the CDR3 is TGTGCCAGCAGCCCTGGGGTAGGGGGGGACACTGAAGCTTTCTTT. It encodes CASSPGVGGDTEAFF. Full variable domain (outside the CDR3, taken from reference TRBV11-3 and TRBJ1-1): EAGVVQSPRYKIIEKKQPVAFWCNPISGHNTLYWYLQNLGQGPELLIRYENEEAVDDSQLPKDRFSAERLKGVDSTLKIQPAELGDSAVYLCASSPGVGGDTEAFFGQGTRLTVV.

This clone occurred once. This sequence joins TRBV28 and TRBJ1-4, with D tentatively TRBD1 (6 bases). This CDR3 spans 15 amino acids. V shed 5 bases and J shed 4 bases, with 14 bases lying between them. Germline CDR1 and CDR2: MDHEN and SYDVKM. The CDR3 here is CASSPGQSSNEKLFF. In DNA, the CDR3 is TGTGCCAGCAGTCCTGGACAGTCCAGTAATGAAAAACTGTTTTTT.

This clone was recorded once. The V call is TRBV19, the J call TRBJ2-5, with 8 nucleotides matching TRBD1. The germline V gene has CDR1 LNHDA and CDR2 SQIVND (reference sequence). The J segment lost 4 bases and the V segment lost 5 bases, leaving 6 bases of the junction unmatched. The CDR3 is made up of 14 amino acids. Here the CDR3 reads CASSPRTGIETQYF. The CDR3 DNA follows: TGTGCCAGTAGTCCTCGGACAGGGATAGAGACCCAGTACTTC.

The chain uses TRBV9 and TRBJ2-2; 12 bases are a match to TRBD2. Germline trimming cut 1 base from V and 11 bases from J; bases unmatched to any gene: 9. CDR3 length: 16 residues. CDR1 and CDR2 (germline): SGDLS, YYNGEE. CDR3 nucleotides: TGTGCCAGCAGCGTAACGGCTAGCGGGGGGGCGAGTGAGCTGTTTTTT. Its protein product is CASSVTASGGASELFF. The full variable domain, rest sourced from reference TRBV9 and TRBJ2-2, is DSGVTQTPKHLITATGQRVTLRCSPRSGDLSVYWYQQSLDQGLQFLIQYYNGEERAKGNILERFSAQQFPDLHSELNLSSLELGDSALYFCASSVTASGGASELFFGEGSRLTVL.

The V call is TRBV11-2, the J call TRBJ2-2; no clear D gene. Trimming cost V 5 bases and J 4 bases, with 8 bases left between them. Germline assignment: CDR1 SGHAT and CDR2 FQNNGV. The CDR3 is made up of 13 amino acids. This CDR3 is CASSPLATGELFF. Written as DNA, the CDR3 is TGTGCCAGCAGCCCCTTGGCCACCGGGGAGCTGTTTTTT.

The chain has TRBV12-5 and TRBJ2-5; 8 bases line up with TRBD2. Germline V gives CDR1 LGHNT, CDR2 FRNRAP. J was trimmed by 1 base and V by 6 bases; bases with no gene match: 10. The CDR3 spans 16 residues. In DNA form, the CDR3 reads TGTGCTAGTGGATCCCCCTTAGCGGGGACCCAAGAGACCCAGTACTTC. Its translation is CASGSPLAGTQETQYF.

This sequence joins TRBV5-1 and TRBJ1-1; D is unclear. The germline gives CDR1 SGHRS, CDR2 YFSETQ. Trimming pared 7 bases from V and 3 bases from J, leaving 13 bases between. This CDR3 contains 13 residues. The CDR3 protein is CASRTQEDTEAFF. The DNA of the CDR3 is TGCGCCAGCCGTACTCAGGAGGACACTGAAGCTTTCTTT.

V gene TRBV4-2 combines with J gene TRBJ1-6; TRBD1 agrees at 9 bases. V was clipped by 0 bases and J by 6 bases; unmatched bases: 9. This CDR3 is built from 18 residues. Germline loops: CDR1 LGHNA, CDR2 YNFKEQ. The CDR3 loop reads CASSQDRIGTGSNSPLHF. CDR3 sequence (DNA): TGTGCCAGCAGCCAAGATAGAATCGGGACAGGGAGTAATTCACCCCTCCACTTT.

The chain joins TRBV5-1 to TRBJ2-1, with 11 bases aligning to TRBD1. CDR3 length: 14 residues. Germline V CDR1 and CDR2: SGHRS, YFSETQ. Trimming removed 7 bases from V and 4 bases from J; junction bases left unmatched: 4. CDR3 residues: CASRRDRGYNEQFF. The CDR3 bases are TGCGCCAGCCGCCGGGACAGGGGGTACAATGAGCAGTTCTTC.

This rearrangement joins TRBV5-1 to TRBJ1-5; 8 nucleotides agree with TRBD1. This CDR3 contains 14 residues. V trimming: 4 bases; J trimming: 7 bases; junction bases outside the gene matches: 7. Germline V gives CDR1 SGHRS, CDR2 YFSETQ. The CDR3 reads CASSPGGGEQPQHF. The CDR3 bases are TGCGCCAGCAGCCCAGGGGGCGGGGAACAGCCCCAGCATTTT.

V is TRBV11-2 and J is TRBJ2-7; 8 nucleotides line up with TRBD1. The V gene end was trimmed by 3 bases and the J gene end by 9 bases; junction bases not matched to a gene: 10. The CDR3 totals 14 residues. Germline CDR1 and CDR2: SGHAT and FQNNGV. The chain's CDR3 is CASSFDSGQGRQYF. CDR3 sequence (DNA): TGTGCCAGCAGCTTCGATTCAGGACAGGGCAGGCAGTACTTC.

The table lists this clone with a few counts. The chain carries TRBV18 and TRBJ1-6, with no clear D. V was pared by 4 bases and J by 7 bases, with 14 bases between. The germline CDR1 and CDR2 sequences are KGHSH and LQKENI. This CDR3 region has 15 residues. CDR3 in DNA: TGTGCCAGCTCACGCCGAGTCGAGCTAAATTCACCCCTCCACTTT. It translates to CASSRRVELNSPLHF.

The chain carries TRBV11-2 and TRBJ2-3, with 8 nucleotides matching TRBD2. Per germline, CDR1 SGHAT and CDR2 FQNNGV. This CDR3 has 16 residues. The J segment lost 2 bases and the V segment lost 6 bases, leaving 10 bases of the junction unmatched. The CDR3: CASRWTSSPTTDTQYF. The CDR3 DNA follows: TGTGCCAGCAGATGGACTAGCTCCCCCACCACAGATACGCAGTATTTT. Based on the CDR3 plus reference TRBV11-2 and TRBJ2-3, the full variable domain is EAGVAQSPRYKIIEKRQSVAFWCNPISGHATLYWYQQILGQGPKLLIQFQNNGVVDDSQLPKDRFSAERLKGVDSTLKIQPAKLEDSAVYLCASRWTSSPTTDTQYFGPGTRLTVL.

This chain connects TRBV11-1 to TRBJ1-1, with 7 bases aligning to TRBD1. Germline V gene sequence: CDR1 SGHAT, CDR2 FQDESV (reference sequence). The CDR3 is made up of 14 amino acids. V was clipped by 5 bases and J by 8 bases; unmatched bases: 11. CDR3 nucleotides: TGTGCCAGCAGCCCGAGACAGGGTTCCCTAGAAGCTTTCTTT. Encoded protein: CASSPRQGSLEAFF.

CDR3 sequence: CASRTGTGGYNEQFF. The CDR3 bases are TGTGCCAGCAGAACCGGGACAGGGGGATACAATGAGCAGTTCTTC. The rearrangement links TRBV2 to TRBJ2-1; 11 positions match TRBD1. CDR1 is SNHLY, CDR2 FYNNEI, per germline. This CDR3 comprises 15 residues. J was trimmed by 4 bases and V by 6 bases; bases with no gene match: 5.

The chain recombines TRBV27 with TRBJ2-1; TRBD1 agrees at 8 bases. The V gene end was trimmed by 4 bases and the J gene end by 12 bases; junction bases not matched to a gene: 14. Germline V gives CDR1 MNHEY, CDR2 SMNVEV (reference sequence). There are 15 residues in the CDR3. The CDR3 protein is CASSSPQGAQKGQFF. The CDR3 DNA reads as TGTGCCAGCAGTTCCCCCCAGGGGGCTCAAAAGGGGCAGTTCTTC.

The chain carries TRBV19 and TRBJ2-7, with 9 bases identical to TRBD1. V lost 3 bases to trimming and J lost 6 bases; unmatched junction nucleotides: 9. Germline V gene sequence: CDR1 LNHDA, CDR2 SQIVND (reference sequence). The length of the CDR3 is 15 residues. The CDR3 bases are TGTGCCAGTAGTATCGGGGGACAGGGTTTTTTCGAGCAGTACTTC. This translates into CASSIGGQGFFEQYF.

The chain has TRBV4-3 and TRBJ2-6; D ambiguous. This CDR3 region has 14 residues. In germline, CDR1 is LGHNA, CDR2 YSLEER. Trimming took off 1 base at V and 4 bases at J, with 5 bases between the two ends. CDR3 nucleotides: TGCGCCAGCAGCCAAGCAGTCGGGGCCAACGTCCTGACTTTC. It is translated as CASSQAVGANVLTF.

This clone was seen just once. This sequence joins TRBV4-1 and TRBJ2-1; TRBD2 is a possible D gene (5 bases). Trimming pared 1 base from V and 6 bases from J, leaving 13 bases between. This CDR3 region has 15 residues. CDR1 and CDR2 from the germline V gene are MGHRA and YSYEKL. The CDR3 spells CASSQAPGFSNEQFF. The CDR3 nucleotides read TGCGCCAGCAGCCAAGCTCCGGGGTTCAGCAATGAGCAGTTCTTC.

The chain couples TRBV5-1 to TRBJ2-3; D is ambiguous. CDR3 size: 12 residues. Germline CDR1 is SGHRS and CDR2 is YFSETQ. V was shortened by 1 base and J by 3 bases, with 3 bases between the two germline ends. The CDR3 loop is CASSLTTDTQYF. For the CDR3, the DNA is TGCGCCAGCAGCTTGACAACAGATACGCAGTATTTT.

This chain joins TRBV28 and TRBJ1-1, with a possible D match to TRBD1 (6 bases). This CDR3 has 13 residues. V lost 5 bases and J 6 bases, leaving 13 bases between the germline ends. The V gene's germline CDR1 is MDHEN and CDR2 SYDVKM. CDR3 loop: CASSPTGRAEAFF. The CDR3 DNA follows: TGTGCCAGCAGTCCAACAGGGAGAGCTGAAGCTTTCTTT.

The rearrangement uses TRBV27 and TRBJ1-1; D is perhaps TRBD1 (5 bases). This CDR3 comprises 13 residues. Trimming pared 1 base from V and 4 bases from J, leaving 7 bases between. The germline V gene has CDR1 MNHEY and CDR2 SMNVEV (reference sequence). The CDR3 DNA follows: TGTGCCAGCAGTTTATTCAGGGCCACTGAAGCTTTCTTT. This gives the protein CASSLFRATEAFF.